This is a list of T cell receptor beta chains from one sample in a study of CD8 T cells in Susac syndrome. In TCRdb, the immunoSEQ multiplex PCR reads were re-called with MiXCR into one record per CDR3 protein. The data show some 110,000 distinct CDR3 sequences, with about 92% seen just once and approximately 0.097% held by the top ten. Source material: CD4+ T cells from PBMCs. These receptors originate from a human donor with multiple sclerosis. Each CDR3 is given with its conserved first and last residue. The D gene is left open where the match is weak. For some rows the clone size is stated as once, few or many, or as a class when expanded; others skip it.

CASLDPNGYGYTF	TGTGCCAGCCTAGACCCGAACGGCTATGGCTACACCTTC	TRBJ1-2	.	TRBV6-1	.
CASSLGRDVKNIQYF	TGTGCCAGCAGCTTGGGTAGGGATGTCAAAAACATTCAGTACTTC	TRBJ2-4	.	TRBV5-4	.
CSARDPGRGWQYF	TGCAGTGCTAGAGATCCAGGCCGAGGTTGGCAGTACTTC	TRBJ2-7	.	TRBV20-1	.
CASSRDQSSYEQYF	TGTGCCAGCAGCCGGGACCAAAGCTCCTACGAGCAGTACTTC	TRBJ2-7	.	TRBV7-2	.
CASSPRVGDFQTQYF	TGTGCCAGCAGCCCCCGAGTGGGGGACTTCCAGACCCAGTACTTC	TRBJ2-5	.	TRBV9	.
CASSEGRLNEQFF	TGTGCCAGCAGTGAAGGACGCCTCAATGAGCAGTTCTTC	TRBJ2-1	.	TRBV6-2/TRBV6-3	.
CASSSRANDIGPATIYF	TGTGCCAGCAGCTCCCGGGCCAACGACATTGGTCCGGCCACCATATATTTT	TRBJ1-3	.	TRBV7-6	.
CASSRTGGVGKLFF	TGTGCCAGCAGCCGGACAGGGGGCGTGGGAAAACTGTTTTTT	TRBJ1-4	TRBD1	TRBV6-5	.
CACTSSLSGANVLTF	TGTGCCTGTACTTCCAGCCTCTCTGGGGCCAACGTCCTGACTTTC	TRBJ2-6	.	TRBV30	.
CSASEGQGNYEQYF	TGCAGTGCTAGTGAGGGACAGGGGAACTACGAGCAGTACTTC	TRBJ2-7	TRBD1	TRBV20-1	.
CSLQGGGRTDTQYF	TGCAGCCTCCAAGGGGGGGGGAGGACAGATACGCAGTATTTT	TRBJ2-3	.	TRBV29-1	once
CASSLDTWGDSPLHF	TGTGCCAGCAGCTTAGATACCTGGGGCGATTCACCCCTCCACTTT	TRBJ1-6	.	TRBV11-2	.
CASTRTSGGYGYTF	TGCGCCAGCACCCGGACCTCGGGGGGCTATGGCTACACCTTC	TRBJ1-2	.	TRBV4-3	once
CASSKTGGNQPQHF	TGTGCCAGTAGCAAGACAGGCGGGAATCAGCCCCAGCATTTT	TRBJ1-5	.	TRBV19	.
CASSSRNGQGIDEQYF	TGTGCCAGCAGCTCCCGGAATGGACAGGGAATTGACGAGCAGTACTTC	TRBJ2-7	TRBD1	TRBV11-1	.
CASSTTGRGAGELFF	TGTGCCAGCAGTACCACAGGGAGGGGAGCCGGGGAGCTGTTTTTT	TRBJ2-2	.	TRBV6-6	.
CAISHDSSSYGYTF	TGTGCCATCAGCCACGATTCTAGTTCCTATGGCTACACCTTC	TRBJ1-2	.	TRBV10-3	.
CASSENREPYEQYF	TGTGCCAGCAGTGAAAACAGGGAACCCTACGAGCAGTACTTC	TRBJ2-7	.	TRBV6-5	.
CASRPGGQDEAFF	TGCGCCAGCAGGCCCGGGGGGCAGGATGAAGCTTTCTTT	TRBJ1-1	.	TRBV4-1	.
CASSLVVGKRDYNSPLHF	TGTGCCAGCAGCTTAGTAGTAGGGAAGAGGGACTATAATTCACCCCTCCACTTT	TRBJ1-6	.	TRBV7-2	.
CASSLEEGRYGYTF	TGCGCCAGCAGCTTGGAGGAAGGGCGCTATGGCTACACCTTC	TRBJ1-2	.	TRBV5-1	.
CSVVIGTGSTEAFF	TGCAGCGTTGTTATCGGGACAGGGAGCACTGAAGCTTTCTTT	TRBJ1-1	TRBD1	TRBV29-1	.
CASSFVYRPQHF	TGTGCCAGCAGTTTCGTCTACCGGCCCCAGCATTTT	TRBJ1-5	.	TRBV12-3/TRBV12-4	once
CASSIEMRKAFF	TGTGCCAGTAGTATAGAAATGAGGAAAGCTTTCTTT	TRBJ1-1	.	TRBV19	.